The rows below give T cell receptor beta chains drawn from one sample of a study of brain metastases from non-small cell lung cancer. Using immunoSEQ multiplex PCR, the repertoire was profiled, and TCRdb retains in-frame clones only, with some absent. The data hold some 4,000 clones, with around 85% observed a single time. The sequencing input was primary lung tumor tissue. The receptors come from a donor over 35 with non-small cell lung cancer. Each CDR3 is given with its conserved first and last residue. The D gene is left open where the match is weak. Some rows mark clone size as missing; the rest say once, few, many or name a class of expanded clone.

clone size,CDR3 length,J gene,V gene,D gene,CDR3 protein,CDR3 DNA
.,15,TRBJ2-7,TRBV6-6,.,CASTPRAQAVHEQYF,TGTGCCAGCACCCCAAGGGCCCAGGCAGTTCACGAGCAGTACTTC
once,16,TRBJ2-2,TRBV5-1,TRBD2,CASSISGGQNTGELFF,TGCGCCAGCAGCATTAGCGGGGGCCAGAACACCGGGGAGCTGTTTTTT
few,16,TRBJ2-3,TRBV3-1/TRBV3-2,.,CASSLSRDAGVDTQYF,TGTGCCAGCAGCCTCTCCCGAGACGCTGGCGTGGATACGCAGTATTTT
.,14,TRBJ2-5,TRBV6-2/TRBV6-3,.,CASSYSTGKETQYF,TGTGCCAGCAGTTACTCCACAGGGAAAGAGACCCAGTACTTC
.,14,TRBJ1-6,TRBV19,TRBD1,CASSGRDRDSPLHF,TGTGCCAGTAGTGGCCGGGACAGGGATTCACCCCTCCACTTT
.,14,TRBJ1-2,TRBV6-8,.,CASVSPLGGYGYTF,TGTGCTAGCGTGTCGCCCTTAGGGGGGTATGGCTACACCTTC
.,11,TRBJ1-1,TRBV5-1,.,CASSLATEAFF,TGCGCCAGCAGCTTGGCTACTGAAGCTTTCTTT
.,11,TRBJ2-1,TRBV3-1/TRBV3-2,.,CASSQAFGQFF,TGTGCCAGCAGCCAGGCCTTCGGGCAGTTCTTC
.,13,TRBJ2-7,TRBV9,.,CASSVAGAYEQYF,TGTGCCAGCAGCGTAGCAGGGGCCTACGAGCAGTATTTC
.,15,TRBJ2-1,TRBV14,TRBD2,CASSPSAGAHNEQFF,TGTGCCAGCAGCCCCTCAGCGGGGGCCCACAATGAGCAGTTCTTC
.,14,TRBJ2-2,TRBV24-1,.,CATSDSWATGELFF,TGTGCCACCAGTGATTCCTGGGCCACCGGGGAGCTGTTTTTT
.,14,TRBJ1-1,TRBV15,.,CATSREGRGTEAFF,TGTGCCACCAGCAGAGAGGGCAGGGGCACTGAAGCTTTCTTT
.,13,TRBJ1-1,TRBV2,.,CASSAEINTEAFF,TGTGCCAGCAGTGCGGAGATAAACACTGAAGCTTTCTTT
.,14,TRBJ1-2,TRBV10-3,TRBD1,CAIRPTGGDYGYTF,TGTGCCATCAGACCCACAGGGGGCGACTATGGCTACACCTTC
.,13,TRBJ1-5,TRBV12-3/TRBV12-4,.,CASSLGRNQPQHF,TGTGCCAGTAGTTTAGGGCGCAATCAGCCCCAGCATTTT
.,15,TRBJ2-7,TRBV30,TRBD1,CAWTPSGTATYEQYF,TGTGCCTGGACCCCCTCCGGGACAGCCACCTACGAGCAGTACTTC
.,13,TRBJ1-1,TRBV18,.,CASSPQKMTEAFF,TGTGCCAGCTCACCACAAAAGATGACTGAAGCTTTCTTT
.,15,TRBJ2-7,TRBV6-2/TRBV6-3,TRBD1,CASSLTPDRGTEQYF,TGTGCCAGCAGCCTCACCCCGGACAGGGGAACCGAGCAGTACTTC
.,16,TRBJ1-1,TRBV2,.,CASSGGEGVGDTEAFF,TGTGCCAGCAGTGGGGGGGAAGGAGTAGGAGACACTGAAGCTTTCTTT
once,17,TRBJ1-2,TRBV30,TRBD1,CAWSNSGTGVLVGGYTF,TGTGCCTGGAGTAATAGTGGGACAGGGGTATTAGTTGGTGGCTACACCTTC
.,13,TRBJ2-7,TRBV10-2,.,CASRPAAGYEQYF,TGCGCCAGCAGACCGGCAGCCGGCTACGAGCAGTACTTC
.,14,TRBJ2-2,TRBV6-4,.,CASSDSTNTGELFF,TGTGCCAGCAGTGACTCCACGAACACCGGGGAGCTGTTTTTT
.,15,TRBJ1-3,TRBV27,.,CASSYSAQVGNTIYF,TGTGCCAGCAGTTATTCCGCACAGGTCGGAAACACCATATATTTT
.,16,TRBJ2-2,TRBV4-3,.,CASSQDGTSDTGELFF,TGCGCCAGCAGCCAAGATGGGACAAGTGACACCGGGGAGCTGTTTTTT
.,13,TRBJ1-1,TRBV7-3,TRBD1,CATSTGEGTEAFF,TGTGCCACATCCACAGGGGAGGGCACTGAAGCTTTCTTT
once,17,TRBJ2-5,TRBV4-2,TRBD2,CASSQATSGSAQETQYF,TGTGCCAGCAGCCAAGCGACTAGCGGGAGCGCTCAAGAGACCCAGTACTTC
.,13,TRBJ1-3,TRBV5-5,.,CASSLVFEGAGDF,TGTGCCAGCAGCTTGGTGTTCGAGGGCGCTGGAGATTTT
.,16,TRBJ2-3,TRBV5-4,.,CASSLRTVPSTDTQYF,TGTGCCAGCAGCCTTCGGACAGTCCCTAGCACAGATACGCAGTATTTT
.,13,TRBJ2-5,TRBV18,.,CASSPSFSVTQYF,TGTGCCAGCTCACCATCTTTTAGTGTAACCCAGTACTTC
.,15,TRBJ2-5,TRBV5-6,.,CASSLGPGPGETQYF,TGTGCTAGCAGCTTGGGACCGGGACCCGGGGAGACCCAGTACTTC
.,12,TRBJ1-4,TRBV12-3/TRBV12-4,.,CTSSPVPEKLFF,TGTACCAGCAGCCCCGTCCCTGAAAAACTGTTTTTT
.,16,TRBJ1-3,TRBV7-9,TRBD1,CASSTGTGRPGNTIYF,TGTGCCAGCAGCACAGGGACAGGGAGGCCTGGAAACACCATATATTTT
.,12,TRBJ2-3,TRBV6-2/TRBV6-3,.,CASSYLADTQYF,TGTGCCAGCAGTTATCTAGCAGATACGCAGTATTTT
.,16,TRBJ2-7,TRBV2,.,CASSTLEGNISYEQYF,TGTGCCAGCAGCACCCTCGAGGGGAATATTTCCTACGAGCAGTACTTC
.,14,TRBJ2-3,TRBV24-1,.,CATSDFAESDTQYF,TGTGCCACCAGTGACTTCGCGGAGTCAGATACGCAGTATTTT
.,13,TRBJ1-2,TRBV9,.,CASSVAVNYGYTF,TGTGCCAGCAGCGTAGCAGTTAACTATGGCTACACCTTC
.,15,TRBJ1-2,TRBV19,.,CASMPLPDRRSGYTF,TGTGCCAGCATGCCCCTCCCCGACAGGCGAAGTGGCTACACCTTC